The next 27 T cell receptor beta chains were all read from a single sample in a study of T-cell reconstitution after alpha-beta-depleted transplantation in children. Unique molecular identifiers were incorporated when the TCRbeta library was constructed. TCRdb ran MiXCR on the PCR reads and lists one entry per CDR3 protein. The sample lists about 500,000 distinct CDR3 sequences, around 10% occurring once. The starting material was PBMCs, mostly from graft donor cells, obtained 180 days after TCRalphabeta/CD19-depleted stem cell transplant. Source of these receptors: a female patient aged 2-9 years who had a stem cell transplant for aplastic anemia, so the T cells may come from the graft donor.

Regarding this clonotype: At one of its ends the junction is not consistent with the germline gene, which may arise from a read error. CDR3 protein: CASSLPPGHTSGMAHF. The CDR3 nucleotides are TGCGCCAGCAGCTTGCCCCCTGGGCACACTAGCGGGATGGCACACTTC. The gene calls are TRBV5-1 and TRBJ2-5, with 10 positions matching TRBD2. The CDR3 length is 16 residues. CDR1 and CDR2 from the germline V gene are SGHRS and YFSETQ.

This clonotype has only a few counts. This chain uses TRBV9 with TRBJ2-1; perhaps TRBD2 as D (6 bases). The CDR3 consists of 18 residues. V lost 4 bases and J 1 base, leaving 21 bases between the germline ends. CDR1 SGDLS and CDR2 YYNGEE come from the germline V gene. The CDR3 loop reads CASSPTTQSGRSYNEQFF. For the CDR3, the DNA is TGTGCCAGCAGCCCAACTACCCAATCAGGGAGGTCCTACAATGAGCAGTTCTTC.

The chain is built from TRBV6-2 or TRBV6-3 and TRBJ2-5, with D possibly matching TRBD2 (5 bases). CDR1 is MNHEY and CDR2 is SVGEGT in the germline V gene. The length of the CDR3 is 15 residues. Trimming shortened V by 0 bases and J by 5 bases, and 13 bases separated the two germline ends. This CDR3 reads CASSYSGICGETQYF. The CDR3 DNA follows: TGTGCCAGCAGTTACTCGGGGATCTGCGGGGAGACCCAGTACTTC.

The chain links TRBV6-1 to TRBJ2-2, with TRBD1 as a possible D gene (6 bases). V lost 6 bases to trimming and J lost 6 bases, with 14 bases between them. The CDR3 consists of 14 residues. Germline loops: CDR1 MNHNS, CDR2 SASEGT. The CDR3 sequence is CASRGDIMPGELFF. In DNA form, the CDR3 reads TGTGCCAGCAGGGGGGACATTATGCCCGGGGAGCTGTTTTTT.

The sample holds a few counts of this clonotype. The chain combines TRBV5-6 with TRBJ1-2, with a weak D call TRBD1 (5 bases). V lost 3 bases and J lost 5, with 14 bases in between. Germline assignment: CDR1 SGHDT and CDR2 YYEEEE. This CDR3 has 14 residues. The CDR3, as DNA: TGTGCCAGCAGCTGGGGGGAAGATGGGTATGGCTACACCTTC. Translation: CASSWGEDGYGYTF.

The CDR3 here is CASSLGTGSHNEQFF. The CDR3 coding sequence is TGTGCCAGCAGTTTAGGGACAGGGAGCCACAATGAGCAGTTCTTC. V and J are TRBV27 and TRBJ2-1; 9 nucleotides align to TRBD1. The germline V gene encodes CDR1 MNHEY and CDR2 SMNVEV (reference sequence). V shed 2 bases and J 5 bases; nucleotides not matched to a gene: 4. The length of the CDR3 is 15 residues.

This clonotype was detected only a few times. The chain recombines TRBV15 with TRBJ2-3; D remains unclear. Trimming removed 8 bases from V and 2 bases from J, with 11 bases in between. The germline CDR1 and CDR2 sequences are LNHNV and YYDKDF (reference sequence). The CDR3 extends over 13 amino acids. The chain's CDR3 is CATFTENTDTQYF. CDR3 bases: TGTGCCACCTTCACGGAGAACACAGATACGCAGTATTTT.

The chain recombines TRBV9 with TRBJ1-1; D is unclear. V lost 4 bases to trimming and J lost 1 base, with 17 bases between them. The CDR3 contains 16 residues. The germline CDR1 and CDR2 sequences are SGDLS and YYNGEE. The CDR3 loop is CASSPRGTTRNTEAFF. Here the CDR3 DNA reads TGTGCCAGCAGCCCTAGAGGCACCACAAGGAACACTGAAGCTTTCTTT.

The chain has TRBV12-3 or TRBV12-4 and TRBJ1-1; D is possibly TRBD1 (5 bases). The CDR3 length is 14 residues. V was cut by 3 bases and J by 0 bases, with 8 bases left in between. For the CDR3, the DNA is TGTGCCAGCAGTTTTTTGACAGTGAACACTGAAGCTTTCTTT. Its translation: CASSFLTVNTEAFF.

The V gene is TRBV6-5, the J gene TRBJ2-5, with D perhaps matching TRBD1 (6 bases). V was shortened by 5 bases and J by 5 bases, with 15 bases between the two germline ends. CDR3 length: 14 amino acids. Germline V lookup: CDR1 MNHEY, CDR2 SVGAGI. This chain's CDR3 is CASSNLQGPETQYF. The CDR3 DNA follows: TGTGCCAGCAGTAACCTACAGGGTCCCGAGACCCAGTACTTC.

This clonotype was seen just once. The V call is TRBV20-1, the J call TRBJ2-3, with 12 bases fitting TRBD1. From germline, CDR1 is DFQATT and CDR2 SNEGSKA (reference sequence). Trimming took 6 bases from V and 1 from J; bases not matched to a gene: 5. This CDR3 comprises 15 residues. The CDR3 sequence is CSASGQGAGTDTQYF. CDR3 bases: TGCAGTGCGTCGGGACAGGGGGCAGGCACAGATACGCAGTATTTT.

This clonotype was seen a few times. This chain joins TRBV7-2 and TRBJ1-4; TRBD1 might be the D (6 bases). The V end lost 4 bases, the J end lost 5 bases, and 14 bases lay between the germline ends. Germline CDR1 SGHTA, CDR2 FQGNSA. CDR3 length: 15 amino acids. The CDR3: CASSSTGTPNEKLFF. The CDR3, as DNA: TGTGCCAGCAGCTCCACCGGGACACCAAATGAAAAACTGTTTTTT.

Many counts were recorded for this clonotype. The genes are TRBV29-1 and TRBJ2-2, with TRBD1 matching 7 bases. Looked up from germline, CDR1 is SQVTM and CDR2 is ANQGSEA. The V gene end was trimmed by 3 bases and the J gene end by 4 bases; junction bases not matched to a gene: 5. The CDR3 consists of 14 residues. CDR3 residues: CSVDSDRTTGELFF. CDR3 nucleotides: TGCAGCGTTGATTCGGACAGGACCACCGGGGAGCTGTTTTTT.

In this sample, this clonotype turned up a few times. The chain has TRBV7-2 and TRBJ1-2; D not certain. The CDR3 is 12 residues long. Germline CDR1 SGHTA, CDR2 FQGNSA. V lost 0 bases, J lost 8 bases, and 7 bases lay in between. Written as DNA, the CDR3 is TGTGCCAGCAGCTTAGCGTCGGGGGGCTACACCTTC. It yields the protein CASSLASGGYTF. Combining the CDR3 with reference TRBV7-2 and TRBJ1-2 gives the whole variable domain GAGVSQSPSNKVTEKGKDVELRCDPISGHTALYWYRQSLGQGLEFLIYFQGNSAPDKSGLPSDRFSAERTGGSVSTLTIQRTQQEDSAVYLCASSLASGGYTFGSGTRLTVV.

The chain employs TRBV15 and TRBJ2-1; 12 bases agree with TRBD2. Germline V gene lookup returns CDR1 LNHNV and CDR2 YYDKDF (reference sequence). The CDR3 is 16 residues long. The V gene end was trimmed by 6 bases and the J gene end by 8 bases; junction bases not matched to a gene: 11. The CDR3 is CATRRRLAGVLDEQFF. CDR3 bases: TGTGCCACCAGACGCCGACTAGCGGGAGTGCTTGATGAGCAGTTCTTC.

The sample holds one count of this clonotype. This chain joins TRBV12-5 and TRBJ2-3, with D possibly TRBD2 on 5 matching bases. The V gene lost 3 bases and the J gene lost 1 base, with 11 bases spanning the gap. CDR3 length: 15 residues. Germline CDR1 reads LGHNT; CDR2 reads FRNRAP. The CDR3 bases are TGTGCTAGTGGTTTTCCGGCAGCGGGCACAGATACGCAGTATTTT. It translates to CASGFPAAGTDTQYF.

The chain combines TRBV27 with TRBJ2-3, with D hard to call. The CDR3 loop spans 14 amino acids. V dropped 5 bases and J dropped 2 bases, with 11 bases sitting between them. In germline, CDR1 is MNHEY, CDR2 SMNVEV (reference sequence). Here the CDR3 DNA reads TGTGCCAGCAGTCTGGGGTGGGACACAGATACGCAGTATTTT. Its protein product is CASSLGWDTDTQYF.

This clonotype turned up a few times. V usage is TRBV2 and J usage is TRBJ2-5; no clear D. Trimming pared 3 bases from V and 5 bases from J, leaving 13 bases between. This CDR3 spans 14 amino acids. Germline V gives CDR1 SNHLY, CDR2 FYNNEI. The CDR3 region has the DNA TGTGCCAGCAGTGAGGGAAGAGCGTCCGAGACCCAGTACTTC. This encodes CASSEGRASETQYF.

This clonotype showed up just a few times. This chain joins TRBV12-5 and TRBJ2-3; TRBD1 might be the D (6 bases). The CDR3 loop spans 13 amino acids. Per germline, CDR1 LGHNT and CDR2 FRNRAP. The V gene lost 6 bases and the J gene lost 3 bases, with 10 bases spanning the gap. CDR3 amino acids: CASGPDRTDTQYF. CDR3 sequence (DNA): TGTGCTAGTGGCCCGGACAGAACAGATACGCAGTATTTT.

This clonotype was seen only a few times. J is TRBJ2-1 and V is TRBV20-1; TRBD2 agrees at 12 bases. The germline CDR1 and CDR2 sequences are DFQATT and SNEGSKA (reference sequence). The CDR3 runs 15 residues. V shed 3 bases, J shed 8 bases, and the junction held 8 bases outside the gene matches. The DNA for the CDR3 is TGCAGTGCTAGCCCGACTAGCGGGAGTAATTATGAGCAGTTCTTC. Residues: CSASPTSGSNYEQFF.

This clonotype was seen a handful of times. J is TRBJ2-7 and V is TRBV29-1; D gene unclear. V lost 4 bases and J 2 bases, leaving 15 bases between the germline ends. This CDR3 has 14 amino acids. Germline V gives CDR1 SQVTM, CDR2 ANQGSEA. CDR3 loop: CSVGVKAGTYEQYF. DNA for the CDR3: TGCAGCGTTGGGGTTAAAGCCGGCACCTACGAGCAGTACTTC.

The V and J genes are TRBV29-1 and TRBJ2-2, with TRBD1 as a possible D gene (5 bases). Germline V CDR1 and CDR2: SQVTM, ANQGSEA. Trimming took 0 bases from V and 0 from J, leaving 11 bases between them. The CDR3 length is 16 residues. The CDR3, as DNA: TGCAGCGTTGAAGATTTAGACAGATCGAACACCGGGGAGCTGTTTTTT. It codes for CSVEDLDRSNTGELFF.

Of note for this clonotype: A much larger clone differs from this one at a single base, so this may be a read error. This chain uses TRBV5-8 with TRBJ2-7; 7 positions match TRBD2. Germline lookup yields CDR1 SGHTS and CDR2 YDEGEE. The CDR3 has 11 amino acids. For the CDR3, the DNA is TGTGCCAGCAGCTTGGGGAGGGAGGGGCGCTTC. As protein: CASSLGREGRF.

The chain recombines TRBV24-1 with TRBJ2-1; 16 bases agree with TRBD2. The CDR3 covers 19 residues. The trim removed 0 bases at V and 9 bases at J, leaving 10 bases unmatched. Germline V gives CDR1 KGHDR, CDR2 SFDVKD. The CDR3 loop reads CATSDLQKGLAGGPGEQFF. CDR3 DNA: TGTGCCACCAGTGATTTGCAAAAGGGACTAGCGGGAGGGCCTGGTGAGCAGTTCTTC.

This sequence joins TRBV7-2 and TRBJ1-2; D perhaps matches TRBD1 (5 bases). V was clipped by 4 bases and J by 4 bases, with 16 bases between them. The germline V gene has CDR1 SGHTA and CDR2 FQGNSA. The CDR3 is 15 amino acids. CDR3 residues: CASSSRGAAPYGYTF. CDR3 nucleotides: TGTGCCAGCAGCTCTAGGGGTGCGGCCCCCTATGGCTACACCTTC. The whole variable domain, filled in from reference TRBV7-2 and TRBJ1-2, reads GAGVSQSPSNKVTEKGKDVELRCDPISGHTALYWYRQSLGQGLEFLIYFQGNSAPDKSGLPSDRFSAERTGGSVSTLTIQRTQQEDSAVYLCASSSRGAAPYGYTFGSGTRLTVV.

The chain is built from TRBV15 and TRBJ2-7, with D tentatively TRBD1 or TRBD2 (7 bases each). Trimming pared 0 bases from V and 2 bases from J, leaving 17 bases between. This CDR3 region has 17 residues. Germline V gives CDR1 LNHNV, CDR2 YYDKDF (reference sequence). DNA for the CDR3: TGTGCCACCAGCAGAGAGGGGGGGACAGTTATCGCCTACGAGCAGTACTTC. Amino acid sequence: CATSREGGTVIAYEQYF.

This clonotype was detected only a few times. V gene TRBV7-2 combines with J gene TRBJ1-4, with D maybe TRBD1 (5 bases). Germline assignment: CDR1 SGHTA and CDR2 FQGNSA. Deletions cut 5 bases from V and 8 bases from J, with 18 bases between. The CDR3 has 15 amino acids. CDR3 sequence reads: CASSPRGDQVEKLFF. In DNA form, the CDR3 reads TGTGCCAGCAGCCCGCGTGGGGACCAAGTAGAAAAACTGTTTTTT.